This T cell receptor beta chain was observed in a study of response to subunit inactivated influenza vaccine. Notes on this clonotype: Its antigen is not known.

TCRdb reprocessed the RT-PCR reads with MiXCR, giving one entry per CDR3 protein. Of around 530,000 distinct CDR3 sequences detected, about 15% appear once; the ten largest clones hold less than 4%. General study results and limits: Authors suggested few new T cells are recruited by each seasonal influenza vaccination.

In germline, CDR1 is LGHNA, CDR2 YSLEER. The germline V and J ends were trimmed by 4 bases and 5 bases, with 20 bases remaining between them. The CDR3 has 16 amino acids. The material was CD4+ T cells sorted from PBMCs, obtained less than 25 months after vaccination. This sequence joins TRBV4-3 and TRBJ2-5; tentative D call: TRBD1 (7 bases). The clonotype originates from a man aged 50-75 years who received an inactivated influenza vaccine. The CDR3 DNA sequence: TGCGCCAGCAGCCGAAATGACAGGGCGGGATTCGAGACCCAGTACTTC. This sequence encodes CASSRNDRAGFETQYF.